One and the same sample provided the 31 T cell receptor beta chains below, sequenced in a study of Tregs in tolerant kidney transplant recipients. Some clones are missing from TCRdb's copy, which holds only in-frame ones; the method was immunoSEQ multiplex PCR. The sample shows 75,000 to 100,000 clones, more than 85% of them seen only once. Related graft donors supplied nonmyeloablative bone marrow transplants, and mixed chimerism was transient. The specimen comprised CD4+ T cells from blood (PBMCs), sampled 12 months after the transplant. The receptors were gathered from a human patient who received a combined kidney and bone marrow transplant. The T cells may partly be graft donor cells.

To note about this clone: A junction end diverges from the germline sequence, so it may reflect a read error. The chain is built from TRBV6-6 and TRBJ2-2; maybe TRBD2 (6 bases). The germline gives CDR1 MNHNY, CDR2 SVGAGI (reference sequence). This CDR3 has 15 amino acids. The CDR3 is CASSWEVTNAGELFF. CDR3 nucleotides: TGTGCCAGCAGTTGGGAGGTAACGAACGCCGGGGAGCTGTTTTTT.

The CDR3, as DNA: TGTGCCAGCAGCCAAAACCGGGACAGGGGGCTAGACGAGCAGTACTTC. As protein: CASSQNRDRGLDEQYF. The V gene is TRBV4-2, the J gene TRBJ2-7, with 12 bases lining up with TRBD1. Germline V lookup: CDR1 LGHNA, CDR2 YNFKEQ. This CDR3 comprises 16 residues. V was clipped by 2 bases and J by 5 bases; unmatched bases: 7.

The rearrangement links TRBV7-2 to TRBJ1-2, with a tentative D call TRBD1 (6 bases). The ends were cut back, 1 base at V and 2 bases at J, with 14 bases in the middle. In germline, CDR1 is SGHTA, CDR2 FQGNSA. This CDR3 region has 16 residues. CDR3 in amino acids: CASSLGIQGKNYGYTF. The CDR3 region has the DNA TGTGCCAGCAGCTTAGGGATACAGGGAAAAAACTATGGCTACACCTTC.

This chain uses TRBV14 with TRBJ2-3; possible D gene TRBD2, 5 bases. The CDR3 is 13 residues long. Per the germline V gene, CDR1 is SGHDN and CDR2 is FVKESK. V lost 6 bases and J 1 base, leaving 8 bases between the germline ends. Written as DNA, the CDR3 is TGTGCCAGCAGTCGAGCGGGCACAGATACGCAGTATTTT. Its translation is CASSRAGTDTQYF. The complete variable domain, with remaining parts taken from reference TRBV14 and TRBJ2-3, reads EAGVTQFPSHSVIEKGQTVTLRCDPISGHDNLYWYRRVMGKEIKFLLHFVKESKQDESGMPNNRFLAERTGGTYSTLKVQPAELEDSGVYFCASSRAGTDTQYFGPGTRLTVL.

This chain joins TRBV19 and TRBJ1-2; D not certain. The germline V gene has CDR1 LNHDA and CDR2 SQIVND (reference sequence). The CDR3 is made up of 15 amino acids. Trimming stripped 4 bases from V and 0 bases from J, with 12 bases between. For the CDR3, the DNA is TGTGCCAGTAGTACCTTCGCGCTACCTAACTATGGCTACACCTTC. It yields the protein CASSTFALPNYGYTF.

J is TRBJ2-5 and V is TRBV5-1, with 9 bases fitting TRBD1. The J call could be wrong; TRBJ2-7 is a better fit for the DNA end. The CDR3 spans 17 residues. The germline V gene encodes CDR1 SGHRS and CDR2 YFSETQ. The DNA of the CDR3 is TGCGCCAGCACCTCCTTTCCCTCGGGACAGGGACCCTACGAGCAGTACTTC. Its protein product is CASTSFPSGQGPYEQYF.

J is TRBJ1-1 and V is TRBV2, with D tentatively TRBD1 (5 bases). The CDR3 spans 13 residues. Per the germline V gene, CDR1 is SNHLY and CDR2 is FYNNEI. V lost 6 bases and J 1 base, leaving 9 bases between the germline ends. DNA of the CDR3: TGTGCCAGCAGCCTGACAGAGAACACTGAAGCTTTCTTT. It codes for CASSLTENTEAFF.

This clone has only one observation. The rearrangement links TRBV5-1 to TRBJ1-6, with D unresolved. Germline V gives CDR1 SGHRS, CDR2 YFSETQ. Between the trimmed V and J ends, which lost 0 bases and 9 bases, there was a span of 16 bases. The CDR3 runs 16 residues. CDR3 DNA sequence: TGCGCCAGCAGCTTGGGAGGGTCGGGGTTTCGTTCACCCCTCCACTTT. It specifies CASSLGGSGFRSPLHF.

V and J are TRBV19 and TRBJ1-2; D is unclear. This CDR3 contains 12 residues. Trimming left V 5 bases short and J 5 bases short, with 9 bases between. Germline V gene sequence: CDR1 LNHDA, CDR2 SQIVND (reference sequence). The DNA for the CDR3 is TGTGCCAGTAGTGTTAGGGAGTATGGCTACACCTTC. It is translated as CASSVREYGYTF. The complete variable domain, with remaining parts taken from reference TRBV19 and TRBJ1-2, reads DGGITQSPKYLFRKEGQNVTLSCEQNLNHDAMYWYRQDPGQGLRLIYYSQIVNDFQKGDIAEGYSVSREKKESFPLTVTSAQKNPTAFYLCASSVREYGYTFGSGTRLTVV.

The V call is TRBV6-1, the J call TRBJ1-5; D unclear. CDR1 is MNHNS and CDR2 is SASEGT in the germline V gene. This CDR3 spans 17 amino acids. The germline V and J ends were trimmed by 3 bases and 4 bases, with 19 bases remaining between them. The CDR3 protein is CASSDNGEGWRNQPQHF. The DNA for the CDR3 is TGTGCCAGCAGTGATAACGGAGAGGGATGGCGGAATCAGCCCCAGCATTTT.

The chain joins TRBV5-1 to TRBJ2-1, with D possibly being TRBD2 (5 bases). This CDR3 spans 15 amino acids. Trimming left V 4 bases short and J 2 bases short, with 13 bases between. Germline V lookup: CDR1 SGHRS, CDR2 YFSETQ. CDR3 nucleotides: TGCGCCAGCAGCAAGGAGGCTCCCCCCTACAATGAGCAGTTCTTC. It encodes CASSKEAPPYNEQFF.

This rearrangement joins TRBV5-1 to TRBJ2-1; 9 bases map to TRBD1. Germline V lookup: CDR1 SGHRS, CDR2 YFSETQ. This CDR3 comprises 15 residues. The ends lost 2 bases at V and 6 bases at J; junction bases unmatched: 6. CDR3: CASSFNRGRLNEQFF. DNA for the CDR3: TGCGCCAGCAGCTTCAACAGGGGGCGTCTCAATGAGCAGTTCTTC.

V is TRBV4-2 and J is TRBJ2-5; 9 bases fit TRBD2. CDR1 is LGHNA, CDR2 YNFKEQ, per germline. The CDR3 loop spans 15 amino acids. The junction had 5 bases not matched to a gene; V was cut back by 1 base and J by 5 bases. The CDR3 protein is CASSQVAGVGETQYF. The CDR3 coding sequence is TGTGCCAGCAGCCAAGTAGCGGGAGTTGGGGAGACCCAGTACTTC.

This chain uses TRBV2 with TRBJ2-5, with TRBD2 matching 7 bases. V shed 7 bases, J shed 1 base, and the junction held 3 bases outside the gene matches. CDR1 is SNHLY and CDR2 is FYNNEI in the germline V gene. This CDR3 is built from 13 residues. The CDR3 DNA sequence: TGTGCCAGCACAGGGACTACCCAAGAGACCCAGTACTTC. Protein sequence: CASTGTTQETQYF.

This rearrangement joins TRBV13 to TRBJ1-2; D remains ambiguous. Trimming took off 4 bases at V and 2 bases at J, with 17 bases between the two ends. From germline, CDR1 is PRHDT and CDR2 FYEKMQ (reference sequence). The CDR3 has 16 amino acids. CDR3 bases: TGTGCCAGCAGCTCCCGCCGGGTCATAGGAAACTATGGCTACACCTTC. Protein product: CASSSRRVIGNYGYTF.

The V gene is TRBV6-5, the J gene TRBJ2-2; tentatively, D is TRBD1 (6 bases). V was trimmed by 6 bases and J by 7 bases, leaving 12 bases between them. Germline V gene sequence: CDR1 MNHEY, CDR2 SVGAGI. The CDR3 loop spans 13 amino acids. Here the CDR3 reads CASRRTAIGELFF. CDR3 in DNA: TGTGCCAGCAGACGGACAGCAATCGGGGAGCTGTTTTTT.

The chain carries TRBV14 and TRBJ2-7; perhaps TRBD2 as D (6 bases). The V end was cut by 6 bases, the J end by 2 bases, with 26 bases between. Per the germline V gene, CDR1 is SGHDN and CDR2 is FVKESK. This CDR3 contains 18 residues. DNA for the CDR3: TGTGCCAGCAGTCCCCGACATTCGGAGGGTAGGGGCCCCTACGAGCAGTACTTC. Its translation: CASSPRHSEGRGPYEQYF. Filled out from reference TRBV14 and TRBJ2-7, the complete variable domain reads EAGVTQFPSHSVIEKGQTVTLRCDPISGHDNLYWYRRVMGKEIKFLLHFVKESKQDESGMPNNRFLAERTGGTYSTLKVQPAELEDSGVYFCASSPRHSEGRGPYEQYFGPGTRLTVT.

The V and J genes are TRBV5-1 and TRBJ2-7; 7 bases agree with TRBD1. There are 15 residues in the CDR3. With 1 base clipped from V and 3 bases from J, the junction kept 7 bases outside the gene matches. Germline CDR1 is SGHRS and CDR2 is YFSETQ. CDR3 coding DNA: TGCGCCAGCAGCTTGCGAGGGACAGATTACTACGAGCAGTACTTC. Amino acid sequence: CASSLRGTDYYEQYF.

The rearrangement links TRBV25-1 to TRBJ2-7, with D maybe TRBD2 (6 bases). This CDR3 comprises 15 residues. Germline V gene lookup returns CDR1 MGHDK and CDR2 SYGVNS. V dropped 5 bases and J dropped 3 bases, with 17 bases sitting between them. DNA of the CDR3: TGTGCCAGCAGTCCCGCCCGGGGGTATTACTACGAGCAGTACTTC. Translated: CASSPARGYYYEQYF.

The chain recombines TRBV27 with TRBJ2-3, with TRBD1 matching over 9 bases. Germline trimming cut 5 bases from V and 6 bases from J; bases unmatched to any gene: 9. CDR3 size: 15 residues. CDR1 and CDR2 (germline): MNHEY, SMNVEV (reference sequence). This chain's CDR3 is CASSQGQGRRDTQYF. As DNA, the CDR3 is TGTGCCAGCAGTCAAGGACAGGGGCGCAGGGATACGCAGTATTTT.

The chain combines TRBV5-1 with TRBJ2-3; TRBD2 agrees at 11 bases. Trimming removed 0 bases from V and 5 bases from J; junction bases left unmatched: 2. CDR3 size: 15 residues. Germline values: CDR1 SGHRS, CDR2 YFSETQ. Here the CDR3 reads CASSLGGTSGDTQYF. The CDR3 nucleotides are TGCGCCAGCAGCTTGGGAGGGACTAGCGGAGATACGCAGTATTTT.

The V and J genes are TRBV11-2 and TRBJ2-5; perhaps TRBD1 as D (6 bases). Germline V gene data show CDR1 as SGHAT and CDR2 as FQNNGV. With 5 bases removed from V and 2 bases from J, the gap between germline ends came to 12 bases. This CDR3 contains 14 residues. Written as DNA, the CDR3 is TGTGCCAGCAGCCCCCGGACAGCTCAAGAGACCCAGTACTTC. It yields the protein CASSPRTAQETQYF.

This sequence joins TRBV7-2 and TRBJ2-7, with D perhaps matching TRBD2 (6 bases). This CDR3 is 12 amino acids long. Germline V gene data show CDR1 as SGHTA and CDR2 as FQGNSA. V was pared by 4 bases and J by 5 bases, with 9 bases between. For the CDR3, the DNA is TGTGCCAGCAGCTCTAGACTAGACGAGCAGTACTTC. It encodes CASSSRLDEQYF.

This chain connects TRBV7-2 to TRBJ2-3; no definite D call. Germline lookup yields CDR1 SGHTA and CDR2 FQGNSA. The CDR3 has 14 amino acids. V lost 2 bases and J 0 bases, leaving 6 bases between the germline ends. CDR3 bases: TGTGCCAGCAGCTTAATCCCTAGCACAGATACGCAGTATTTT. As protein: CASSLIPSTDTQYF.

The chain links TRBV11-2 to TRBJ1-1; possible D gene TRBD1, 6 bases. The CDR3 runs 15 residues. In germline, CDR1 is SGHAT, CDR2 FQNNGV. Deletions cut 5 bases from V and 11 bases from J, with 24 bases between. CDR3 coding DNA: TGTGCCAGCAGCCCCACGGCGGGTACAGGGTCCGCGGCTTTCTTT. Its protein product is CASSPTAGTGSAAFF.

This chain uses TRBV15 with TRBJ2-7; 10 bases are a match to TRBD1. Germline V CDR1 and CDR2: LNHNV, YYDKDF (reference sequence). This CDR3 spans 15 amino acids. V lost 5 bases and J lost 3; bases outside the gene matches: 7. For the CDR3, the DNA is TGTGCCACCAGCGGGACGACAGGGGGCCTCTACGAGCAGTACTTC. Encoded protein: CATSGTTGGLYEQYF.

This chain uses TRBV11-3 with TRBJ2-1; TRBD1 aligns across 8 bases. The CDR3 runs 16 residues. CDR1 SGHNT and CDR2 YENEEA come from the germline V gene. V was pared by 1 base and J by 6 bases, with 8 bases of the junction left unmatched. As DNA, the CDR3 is TGTGCCAGCAGCTTAGGGCAGGGGGCGAGTGGCAATGAGCAGTTCTTC. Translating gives CASSLGQGASGNEQFF.

In DNA form, the CDR3 reads TGCAGCGTCCGAGGGACTAGCGGGACCTTTTCCTACGAGCAGTACTTC. Protein: CSVRGTSGTFSYEQYF. The chain recombines TRBV29-1 with TRBJ2-7, with TRBD2 matching 13 bases. This CDR3 spans 16 amino acids. CDR1 and CDR2 from the germline V gene are SQVTM and ANQGSEA. The junction had 9 bases not matched to a gene; V was cut back by 6 bases and J by 1 base.

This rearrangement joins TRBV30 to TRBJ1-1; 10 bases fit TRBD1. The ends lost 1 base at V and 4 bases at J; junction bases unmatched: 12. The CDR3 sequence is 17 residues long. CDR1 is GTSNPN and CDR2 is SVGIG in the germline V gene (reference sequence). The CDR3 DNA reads TGTGCCTGGAGTGACTTTCCGGGACAGGGGTTGACCACTGAAGCTTTCTTT. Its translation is CAWSDFPGQGLTTEAFF.

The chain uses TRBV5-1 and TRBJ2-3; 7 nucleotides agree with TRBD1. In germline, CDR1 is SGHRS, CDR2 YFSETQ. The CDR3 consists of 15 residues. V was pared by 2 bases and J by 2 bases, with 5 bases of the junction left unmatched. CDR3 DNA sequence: TGCGCCAGCAGCTTCCGGGACAGCTTCACAGATACGCAGTATTTT. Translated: CASSFRDSFTDTQYF.

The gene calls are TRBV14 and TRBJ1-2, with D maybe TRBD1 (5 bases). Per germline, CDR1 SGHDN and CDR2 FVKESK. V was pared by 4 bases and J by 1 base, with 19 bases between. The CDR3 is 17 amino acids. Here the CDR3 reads CASSPLLGRPNNYGYTF. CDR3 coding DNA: TGTGCCAGCAGCCCCCTCTTGGGGCGGCCCAATAACTATGGCTACACCTTC.